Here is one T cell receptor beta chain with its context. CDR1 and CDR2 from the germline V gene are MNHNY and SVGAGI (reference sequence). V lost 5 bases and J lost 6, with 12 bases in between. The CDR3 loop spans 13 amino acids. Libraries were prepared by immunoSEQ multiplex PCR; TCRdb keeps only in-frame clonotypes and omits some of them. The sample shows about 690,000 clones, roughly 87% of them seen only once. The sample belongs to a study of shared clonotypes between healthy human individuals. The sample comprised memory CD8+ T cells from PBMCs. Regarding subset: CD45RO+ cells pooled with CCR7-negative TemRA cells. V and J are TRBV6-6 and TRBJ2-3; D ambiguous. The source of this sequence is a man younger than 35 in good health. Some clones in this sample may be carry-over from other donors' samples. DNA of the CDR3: TGTGCCAGCAGTCCCACCGAGAGGGATACGCAGTATTTT. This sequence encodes CASSPTERDTQYF.